This T cell receptor (beta chain) was captured by sequencing in a study of blood T cell repertoires in COVID-19. Study-wide background: Spain, Italy and the United States supplied samples that represented acute and convalescent COVID-19.

Original data processing: Quantification of nucleated cells was approximated via reference gene primer amplification. Measured with immunoSEQ multiplex PCR; TCRdb has only the in-frame clones, and not every one. The V and J calls and clone size come from that table; D and trimming were worked out from the DNA. Here the sample spans a few hundred thousand clones, roughly 85% being singletons. The CDR3 is 20 amino acids. V shed 4 bases and J shed 0 bases, with 25 bases lying between them. CDR1 is WSHSY, CDR2 SAAADI, per germline. The sample comprised peripheral blood. The V and J genes are TRBV10-2 and TRBJ2-1; D gene uncertain. This sequence originates from a woman in her late teens or twenties with acute or convalescent COVID-19. CDR3 DNA: TGCGCCAGCAGTGGGATCTTCCCCCCTGTGGGTGACTCCTCCTACAATGAGCAGTTCTTC. Translating gives CASSGIFPPVGDSSYNEQFF.